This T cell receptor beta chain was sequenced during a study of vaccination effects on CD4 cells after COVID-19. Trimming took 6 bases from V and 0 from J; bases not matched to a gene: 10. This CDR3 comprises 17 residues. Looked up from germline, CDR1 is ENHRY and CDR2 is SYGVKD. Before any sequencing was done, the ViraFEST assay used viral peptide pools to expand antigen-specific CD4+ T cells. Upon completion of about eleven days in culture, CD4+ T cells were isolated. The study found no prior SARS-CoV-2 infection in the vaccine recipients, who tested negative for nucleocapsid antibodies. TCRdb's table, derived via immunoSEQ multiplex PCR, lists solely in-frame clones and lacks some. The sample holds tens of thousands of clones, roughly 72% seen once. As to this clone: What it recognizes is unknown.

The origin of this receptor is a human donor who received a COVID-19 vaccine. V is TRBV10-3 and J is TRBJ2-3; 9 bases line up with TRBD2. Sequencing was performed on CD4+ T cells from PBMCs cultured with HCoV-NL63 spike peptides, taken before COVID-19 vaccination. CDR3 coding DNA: TGTGCCATCAGCGTTAGTTCTAGCGGGATTAGCACAGATACGCAGTATTTT. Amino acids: CAISVSSSGISTDTQYF.